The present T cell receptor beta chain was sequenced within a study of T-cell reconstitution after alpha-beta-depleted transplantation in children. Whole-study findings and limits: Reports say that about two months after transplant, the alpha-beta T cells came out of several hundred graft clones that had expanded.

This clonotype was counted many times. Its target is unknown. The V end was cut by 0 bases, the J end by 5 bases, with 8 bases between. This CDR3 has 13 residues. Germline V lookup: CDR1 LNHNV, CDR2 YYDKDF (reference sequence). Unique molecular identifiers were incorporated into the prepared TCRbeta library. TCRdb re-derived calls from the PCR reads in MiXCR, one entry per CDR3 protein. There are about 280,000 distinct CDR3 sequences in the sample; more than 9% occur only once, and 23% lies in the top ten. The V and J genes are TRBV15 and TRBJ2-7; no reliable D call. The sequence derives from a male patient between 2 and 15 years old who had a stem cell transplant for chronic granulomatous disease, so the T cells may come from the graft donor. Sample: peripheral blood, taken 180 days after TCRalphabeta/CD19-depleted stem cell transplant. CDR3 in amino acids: CATSRDLGHEQYF. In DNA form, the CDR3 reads TGTGCCACCAGCAGAGATCTTGGGCACGAGCAGTACTTC.